This T cell receptor beta chain is from a study of CD4 T cells in relation to SARS-CoV-2 and coronaviruses (dated by TCRdb to about 2021). For the study in its entirety: In the ViraFEST assay, PBMCs were cultured with antigen for about eleven days, after which TCR beta CDR3s were sequenced to identify clonal expansions specific to the antigen. An HIV-1 Nef peptide pool or a culture without peptide was used as the negative reference condition. Shared crossreactive spike epitopes were mapped to their HLA restriction using patient-derived lymphoblastoid cell lines. Memory CD4+ T cell crossreactivity between SARS-CoV-2 and common cold coronavirus spike proteins was assessed at the TCR clonotype level in the study. The Adaptive Biotechnologies TCR-sequencing kit was used to sequence samples from a few pre-COVID donors and the naive versus memory experiments, whereas other data were Illumina-based. Expansion assays from other donors in the study were sequenced with a different, Illumina-based TCR-beta assay.

Overall study outcomes, separate from this receptor: The study was constrained by small numbers of patients and of tested TCRs. Around three fifths of donors had memory CD4+ clonotypes that crossrecognized SARS-CoV-2 and at least one common cold coronavirus spike. Because no donor provided both pre-pandemic and post-infection samples, tracing the source of pre-existing responses was limited. Since the crossreactivity analysis centred on spike protein, crossreactivity against other viral proteins was not assessed. Significantly weaker SARS-CoV-2-driven expansion was shown by crossreactive clones than by monoreactive clones, consistent with antigenic imprinting.

CD4+ T cells from unexposed donors were collected before the COVID-19 pandemic (2011-2018). The EasySep CD4+ T cell isolation kit was used to isolate CD4+ T cells once the cultures had run for approximately ten days. As cell numbers permitted, CD4+ T cells from unexposed donors were tested for reactivity to SARS-CoV-2 S and N and to four common cold coronavirus spike pools. Each well held approximately 2.1 million PBMCs cultured in IMDM containing around 5% human AB serum and 10 IU/ml IL-2. Half of the culture medium was replaced with fresh IL-2-containing medium on days 3 and 7. Each peptide culture condition was generally run in triplicate replicate wells. Leukapheresis product for the unexposed donors was purchased commercially. Ficoll-Paque PLUS gradient centrifugation was used to isolate PBMCs from leukapheresis product or whole blood. The PBMCs went either fresh into the expansion assay or into cryopreservation at -140 degrees C. The QIAamp Micro DNA Kit was used to extract genomic DNA from the CD4+ T cells.

Looking up the germline V gene (reference sequence) yields CDR1 LGHDT and CDR2 YNNKEL. Compared with germline, V lacks 1 base and J lacks 1 base; bases without a gene match: 7. The CDR3 holds 19 amino acids from the cysteine to the phenylalanine. Just the 57-base CDR3 DNA is kept, in frame starting at base 1. Library prep was done by the immunoSEQ multiplex PCR assay. The paper's data handling went like this. Preprocessing removed nonproductive sequences and CDR3s not starting with C, not ending with F or W, or shorter than 7 amino acids. Antigen-specific clonotypes were called with the MANAFEST web app, based on expansion relative to reference and other culture wells. To be counted as positive, a clone had to show significant expansion compared with the reference culture, at an FDR below 0.05, in 2 of 3 replicate wells. Positive clones also required significant expansion versus all other tandem wells and an odds ratio above 5. After three terminal residues were trimmed from each end, CDR3 homology was quantified as pairwise Levenshtein distance using the stringdist R package. TCRdb re-hosts the immuneACCESS table, in-frame sequences only. Its copies lack some clones; in the studies checked, an unresolved V gene accounts for under half of them, and the cause for the rest is not known. V, J and clone size reflect that table, while D and trimming were determined from the DNA. Here the sample has some 16,000 clones; nearly 85% occur a single time. The top ten hold roughly two fifths of the sample.

Comments on this clone: Its antigen is unknown. The record has no base qualities; no much larger clone is one base away.

Sequencing used CD4+ T cells from PBMCs, cultured in vitro. The chain is made from TRBV3-1 (or the pseudogene TRBV3-2) and TRBJ2-3, and TRBD2 aligns with 14 junction nucleotides. The sequence came from a human donor in good health. The CDR3 is CASSQVGGTSGGGTDTQYF. The sequenced DNA: TGTGCCAGCAGCCAAGTAGGTGGGACTAGCGGGGGCGGCACAGATACGCAGTATTTT.